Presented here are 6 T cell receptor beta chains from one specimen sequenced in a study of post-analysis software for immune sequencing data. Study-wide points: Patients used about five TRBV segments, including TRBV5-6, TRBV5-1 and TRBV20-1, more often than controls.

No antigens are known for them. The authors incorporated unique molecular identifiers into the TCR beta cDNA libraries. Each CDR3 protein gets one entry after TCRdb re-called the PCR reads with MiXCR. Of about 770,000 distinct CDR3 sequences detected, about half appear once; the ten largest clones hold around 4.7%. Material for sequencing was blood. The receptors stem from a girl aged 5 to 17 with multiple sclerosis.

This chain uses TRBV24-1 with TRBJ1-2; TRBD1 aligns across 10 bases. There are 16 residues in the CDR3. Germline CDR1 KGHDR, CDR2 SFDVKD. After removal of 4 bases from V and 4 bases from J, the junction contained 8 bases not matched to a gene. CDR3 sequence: CATSDQPGQGSYGYTF. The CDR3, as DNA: TGTGCCACCAGTGACCAACCGGGACAGGGGAGCTATGGCTACACCTTC.

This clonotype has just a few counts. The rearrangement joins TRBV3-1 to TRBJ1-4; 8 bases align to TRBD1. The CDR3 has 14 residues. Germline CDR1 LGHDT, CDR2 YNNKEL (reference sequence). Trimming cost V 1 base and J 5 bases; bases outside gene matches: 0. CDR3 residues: CASSQGDRNEKLFF. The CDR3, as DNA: TGTGCCAGCAGCCAAGGGGACAGGAATGAAAAACTGTTTTTT.

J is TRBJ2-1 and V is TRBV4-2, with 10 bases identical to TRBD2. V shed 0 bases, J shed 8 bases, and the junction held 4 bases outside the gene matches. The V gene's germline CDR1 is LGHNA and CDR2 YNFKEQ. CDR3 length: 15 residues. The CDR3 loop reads CASSQDPLAGDEQFF. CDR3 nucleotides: TGTGCCAGCAGCCAAGATCCGCTAGCGGGAGATGAGCAGTTCTTC.

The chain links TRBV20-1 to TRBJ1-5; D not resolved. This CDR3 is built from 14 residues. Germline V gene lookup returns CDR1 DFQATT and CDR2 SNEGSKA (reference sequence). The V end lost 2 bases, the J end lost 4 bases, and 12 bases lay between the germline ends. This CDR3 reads CSARPYLKNQPQHF. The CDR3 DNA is TGCAGTGCTAGACCCTACTTGAAGAATCAGCCCCAGCATTTT.

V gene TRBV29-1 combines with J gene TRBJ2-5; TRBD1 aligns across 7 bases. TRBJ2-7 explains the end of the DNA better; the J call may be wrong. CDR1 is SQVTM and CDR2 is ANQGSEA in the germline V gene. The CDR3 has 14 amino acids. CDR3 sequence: CSATKRQGSYEQYF. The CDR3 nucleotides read TGCAGCGCTACCAAACGACAGGGAAGCTACGAGCAGTACTTC.

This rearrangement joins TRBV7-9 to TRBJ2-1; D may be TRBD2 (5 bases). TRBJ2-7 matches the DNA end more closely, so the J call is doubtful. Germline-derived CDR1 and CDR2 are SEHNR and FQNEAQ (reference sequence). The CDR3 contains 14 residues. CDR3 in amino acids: CASSPRSGYNEQYF. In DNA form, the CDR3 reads TGTGCCAGCAGCCCCCGCTCGGGGTACAATGAGCAGTACTTC.